This T cell receptor beta chain was found in a study of T cells after yellow fever vaccination. V lost 9 bases and J 3 bases, leaving 5 bases between the germline ends. This CDR3 contains 11 residues. Looked up from germline, CDR1 is WSHSY and CDR2 is SAAADI. About this clonotype: Antigen unknown.

Points from the study as a whole: The booster saw the reappearance of most primary-vaccination clones (roughly 96% CD4, around 88% CD8). The presence of abundant clonotypes contaminating from the bulk population was possible in FACS-sorted repertoires. A small share of clonotypes appeared in both CD4 and CD8 compartments.

TCRdb re-derived calls from the 5' RACE reads in MiXCR, one entry per CDR3 protein. Of under 600,000 distinct CDR3 sequences listed, less than 25% are singletons. The rearrangement links TRBV10-2 to TRBJ2-2; D not resolved. Material: PBMCs, obtained approximately 22 days after the first yellow fever vaccination. This TCR was recovered from a man in his late teens or twenties who received the YFV17D yellow fever vaccine. The CDR3 bases are TGCGCCAGTCAATACACCGGGGAGCTGTTTTTT. The encoded protein is CASQYTGELFF.